This T cell receptor (beta chain) was retrieved from a study of early T cells in non-severe SARS-CoV-2 infection. Overall study context: Sequencing was performed on bulk RNA from unsorted whole blood, leaving chains unpaired. Study-wide findings and caveats: VDJdb matching skewed toward anti-spike CD8 responses, missing private and CD4 specificities.

CDR1 GTSNPN and CDR2 SVGIG come from the germline V gene (reference sequence). V was trimmed by 5 bases and J by 4 bases, leaving 14 bases between them. CDR3 length equals 14 residues. This clonotype has more than one count but fewer than ten. Its target is unknown. cDNA molecules, individually, were tagged with unique molecular identifiers. Using its own MiXCR run on the 5' RACE reads, TCRdb lists one record per CDR3 protein. The sample contains over 60,000 distinct CDR3 sequences, over 9% of which appear only once. This chain connects TRBV30 to TRBJ2-2; D perhaps matches TRBD1 (6 bases). This TCR was recovered from an adult who was a healthcare worker with PCR-confirmed SARS-CoV-2 infection or an uninfected control (not recorded which). Specimen: whole blood, collected at baseline. The CDR3 reads CAWDVGTPTGELFF. CDR3 coding DNA: TGTGCCTGGGATGTTGGGACACCCACCGGGGAGCTGTTTTTT.